What follows is one T cell receptor (beta chain) and its context. The target antigen is unknown. Germline values: CDR1 SNHLY, CDR2 FYNNEI. The length of the CDR3 is 14 residues. V was trimmed by 6 bases and J by 14 bases, leaving 23 bases between them. This record comes from a study of T cell responses to AZD1222 COVID-19 vaccine. Clones were read by immunoSEQ multiplex PCR, and TCRdb kept only the in-frame ones, dropping some. The sample holds about 140,000 clones, roughly 89% seen once. Study-wide findings and caveats: Regions left unmutated in variants are reportedly the target of nearly half of spike-specific TCRs. Vaccination with two AZD1222 doses was followed by a rise in Spike-specific TCR breadth and depth. Donors were chiefly white British, with a greater number of females, and clonal diversity was perhaps underestimated. Just 5 or 6 AZD1222 recipients tested seropositive at baseline.

Material: peripheral blood, obtained 28 days after the second dose of the MenACWY control vaccine. V usage is TRBV2 and J usage is TRBJ2-1; D could derive from TRBD1 or TRBD2 (7 bases each). The origin of this receptor is an adult who received the MenACWY meningococcal vaccine as a control. CDR3 coding DNA: TGTGCCAGCAGCGCCAGACAGGGCCGGGGGGAGGAGTTCTTC. Translated, it gives CASSARQGRGEEFF.